Each of the 24 T cell receptor beta chains below was sequenced from the same sample in a study of graft-versus-host responses after intestinal transplantation. These receptors lack a known antigen. The repertoire was sequenced with immunoSEQ multiplex PCR; TCRdb's copy has only in-frame clones and lacks some. In the table there are more than 85,000 clones, approximately 94% of which are singletons. The sequenced sample was unstimulated CD8+ T cells sorted from spleen or lymph node cells, obtained before intestinal transplant. These receptors originate from a human donor who received an intestinal transplant.

This clone was observed a handful of times. J is TRBJ2-7 and V is TRBV5-6, with a possible D match to TRBD1 (6 bases). V lost 4 bases to trimming and J lost 6 bases, with 8 bases between them. The CDR3 totals 11 residues. From germline, CDR1 is SGHDT and CDR2 YYEEEE. The CDR3 sequence is CASSLGGEQYF. CDR3 in DNA: TGTGCCAGCAGCCTAGGGGGCGAGCAGTACTTC.

The rearrangement joins TRBV5-5 to TRBJ2-7; perhaps TRBD1 as D (5 bases). From germline, CDR1 is SGHKS and CDR2 YYEKEE (reference sequence). This CDR3 is built from 16 residues. V lost 4 bases to trimming and J lost 3 bases, with 20 bases between them. Written as DNA, the CDR3 is TGTGCCAGCAGCCCTCCGGAAGGCAGGGTGGGCTACGAGCAGTACTTC. This translates into CASSPPEGRVGYEQYF.

This chain uses TRBV7-2 with TRBJ2-6, with D maybe TRBD2 (5 bases). The CDR3 has 19 residues. CDR1 and CDR2 from the germline V gene are SGHTA and FQGNSA. Trimming stripped 5 bases from V and 0 bases from J, with 20 bases between. The CDR3 loop is CASSPYTPWETSGANVLTF. CDR3 nucleotides: TGTGCCAGCAGCCCGTACACCCCCTGGGAGACCTCTGGGGCCAACGTCCTGACTTTC.

V and J are TRBV19 and TRBJ2-7, with 9 bases aligning to TRBD1. Germline loops: CDR1 LNHDA, CDR2 SQIVND (reference sequence). The length of the CDR3 is 13 residues. The V gene end was trimmed by 5 bases and the J gene end by 7 bases; junction bases not matched to a gene: 6. The CDR3 region is CASSGGQGSEQYF. The CDR3, as DNA: TGTGCCAGTAGTGGGGGACAGGGTTCGGAGCAGTACTTC.

This clone was found once. The V call is TRBV4-3, the J call TRBJ1-1; tentative D call: TRBD1 (6 bases). Germline CDR1 reads LGHNA; CDR2 reads YSLEER. The CDR3 extends over 16 amino acids. The V gene lost 5 bases and the J gene lost 6 bases, with 22 bases spanning the gap. CDR3 sequence (DNA): TGCGCCAGCAGCGACCGAGCCGGGACAATCTTCTCTGAAGCTTTCTTT. It specifies CASSDRAGTIFSEAFF.

The rearrangement joins TRBV15 to TRBJ2-1; TRBD2 might be the D (6 bases). Germline CDR1 is LNHNV and CDR2 is YYDKDF (reference sequence). CDR3 size: 15 residues. Between the trimmed V and J ends, which lost 4 bases and 0 bases, there was a span of 10 bases. CDR3 sequence: CATSKRVSSYNEQFF. For the CDR3, the DNA is TGTGCCACCAGCAAGCGGGTGAGCTCCTACAATGAGCAGTTCTTC.

A remark on this clone: Additional DNA sequences in this sample encode the identical CDR3. The V and J genes are TRBV14 and TRBJ2-7; 9 positions match TRBD1. Losses at the gene ends were 4 bases for V and 0 bases for J; bases not matched to a gene: 1. CDR1 SGHDN and CDR2 FVKESK come from the germline V gene. CDR3 length: 14 residues. CDR3 coding DNA: TGTGCCAGCAGCCCGGGACAGGGCTCCTACGAGCAGTACTTC. Amino acids: CASSPGQGSYEQYF.

The chain couples TRBV29-1 to TRBJ1-5; 9 bases line up with TRBD1. Germline V lookup: CDR1 SQVTM, CDR2 ANQGSEA. The CDR3 is 16 residues long. The V and J ends lost 6 bases and 6 bases, in that order; junction bases with no gene match: 15. The CDR3 DNA follows: TGCAGCGTACTTTACGAAGGGGGACAGGGTAGTCAGCCCCAGCATTTT. Translated, it gives CSVLYEGGQGSQPQHF. The full variable domain, in which reference TRBV29-1 and TRBJ1-5 provide the parts outside the CDR3, is SAVISQKPSRDICQRGTSLTIQCQVDSQVTMMFWYRQQPGQSLTLIATANQGSEATYESGFVIDKFPISRPNLTFSTLTVSNMSPEDSSIYLCSVLYEGGQGSQPQHFGDGTRLSIL.

This clone came up a few times. The chain links TRBV27 to TRBJ2-3, with unresolved D. This CDR3 has 11 residues. Germline CDR1 reads MNHEY; CDR2 reads SMNVEV (reference sequence). Trimming took off 3 bases at V and 4 bases at J, with 2 bases between the two ends. The CDR3 sequence is CASSFSDTQYF. CDR3 bases: TGTGCCAGCAGTTTCTCAGATACGCAGTATTTT.

The V and J genes are TRBV9 and TRBJ2-7, with D unclear. V dropped 0 bases and J dropped 2 bases, with 9 bases sitting between them. CDR3 size: 14 residues. Germline CDR1 reads SGDLS; CDR2 reads YYNGEE. Written as DNA, the CDR3 is TGTGCCAGCAGCGTAGGCAACCTAGCCTACGAGCAGTACTTC. Translating gives CASSVGNLAYEQYF.

The CDR3 DNA reads TGTGCCAGCAGCCTCCAGGGGGCGGTGAACACTGAAGCTTTCTTT. It specifies CASSLQGAVNTEAFF. The chain uses TRBV7-9 and TRBJ1-1, with TRBD1 matching over 8 bases. The CDR3 loop spans 15 amino acids. Germline trimming cut 5 bases from V and 0 bases from J; bases unmatched to any gene: 5. Germline assignment: CDR1 SEHNR and CDR2 FQNEAQ (reference sequence).

This clone came up a few times. This chain joins TRBV27 and TRBJ1-2; D unclear. Trimming cost V 6 bases and J 5 bases, with 10 bases left between them. The CDR3 contains 12 residues. CDR1 is MNHEY and CDR2 is SMNVEV in the germline V gene (reference sequence). The CDR3 nucleotides read TGTGCCAGCAGGGCGGGGAAGTATGGCTACACCTTC. This translates into CASRAGKYGYTF.

The chain recombines TRBV27 with TRBJ2-5; TRBD2 matches at 9 bases. Per the germline V gene, CDR1 is MNHEY and CDR2 is SMNVEV (reference sequence). Trimming cost V 5 bases and J 4 bases; bases outside gene matches: 11. The length of the CDR3 is 16 residues. CDR3 residues: CASSRGWTSEGETQYF. The CDR3, as DNA: TGTGCCAGCAGTAGGGGGTGGACTAGCGAAGGAGAGACCCAGTACTTC.

The V gene is TRBV6-1, the J gene TRBJ2-5, with D tentatively TRBD1 (6 bases). Trimming cost V 3 bases and J 3 bases, with 14 bases left between them. The germline V gene has CDR1 MNHNS and CDR2 SASEGT. This CDR3 has 15 amino acids. The CDR3 reads CASSDSTGSKETQYF. CDR3 DNA sequence: TGTGCCAGCAGTGATTCGACAGGATCCAAAGAGACCCAGTACTTC.

This chain's CDR3 is CASSPYLLHWGDESSGANVLTF. DNA of the CDR3: TGTGCCAGCTCACCATATCTCCTTCATTGGGGGGACGAAAGCTCTGGGGCCAACGTCCTGACTTTC. V and J are TRBV18 and TRBJ2-6; tentative D call: TRBD2 (6 bases). With 2 bases removed from V and 0 bases from J, the gap between germline ends came to 26 bases. This CDR3 region has 22 residues. The germline gives CDR1 KGHSH, CDR2 LQKENI.

V is TRBV27 and J is TRBJ1-1; D is uncertain. CDR3 length: 14 residues. Per germline, CDR1 MNHEY and CDR2 SMNVEV (reference sequence). V was pared by 5 bases and J by 0 bases, with 10 bases between. DNA for the CDR3: TGTGCCAGCAGTCCACAGAAGATGAACACTGAAGCTTTCTTT. It yields the protein CASSPQKMNTEAFF.

The V call is TRBV2, the J call TRBJ2-3; 12 bases match TRBD2. Unmatched junction bases numbered 9, after V lost 6 bases and J lost 2 bases. CDR1 SNHLY and CDR2 FYNNEI come from the germline V gene. The CDR3 extends over 17 amino acids. The CDR3 DNA follows: TGTGCCAGCAGGGCGAGACTAGCGGGGGCCGACACAGATACGCAGTATTTT. It is translated as CASRARLAGADTDTQYF.

The chain uses TRBV5-5 and TRBJ1-5; D is undetermined. CDR1 and CDR2 (germline): SGHKS, YYEKEE (reference sequence). Trimming removed 0 bases from V and 4 bases from J, with 17 bases in between. The CDR3 covers 17 residues. CDR3 sequence reads: CASSLGMGGKGNQPQHF. The CDR3 nucleotides are TGTGCCAGCAGCTTGGGGATGGGAGGGAAAGGGAATCAGCCCCAGCATTTT. Full variable domain (rest looked up from reference TRBV5-5 and TRBJ1-5): DAGVTQSPTHLIKTRGQQVTLRCSPISGHKSVSWYQQVLGQGPQFIFQYYEKEERGRGNFPDRFSARQFPNYSSELNVNALLLGDSALYLCASSLGMGGKGNQPQHFGDGTRLSIL.

This clone has just one count. V and J are TRBV30 and TRBJ2-1, with 13 bases matching TRBD2. CDR1 and CDR2 (germline): GTSNPN, SVGIG (reference sequence). CDR3 length equals 14 residues. Trimming at V came to 7 bases and at J to 9 bases, leaving 9 bases not matched to a gene. The CDR3: CASASTSGGTEQFF. As DNA, the CDR3 is TGTGCCTCCGCATCGACTAGCGGGGGGACTGAGCAGTTCTTC.

The chain recombines TRBV7-2 with TRBJ2-5; D is perhaps TRBD2 (6 bases). The CDR3 runs 17 residues. V dropped 5 bases and J dropped 0 bases, with 19 bases sitting between them. From germline, CDR1 is SGHTA and CDR2 FQGNSA. The CDR3 DNA follows: TGTGCCAGCAGCCCCCCCCGGGACTCTTGGTACCAAGAGACCCAGTACTTC. Protein sequence: CASSPPRDSWYQETQYF. The variable domain in full, completed from reference TRBV7-2 and TRBJ2-5, reads GAGVSQSPSNKVTEKGKDVELRCDPISGHTALYWYRQSLGQGLEFLIYFQGNSAPDKSGLPSDRFSAERTGGSVSTLTIQRTQQEDSAVYLCASSPPRDSWYQETQYFGPGTRLLVL.

This sequence joins TRBV15 and TRBJ1-2, with 7 bases identical to TRBD1. The CDR3 extends over 16 amino acids. V shed 1 base and J 3 bases; nucleotides not matched to a gene: 8. Germline values: CDR1 LNHNV, CDR2 YYDKDF (reference sequence). The CDR3 nucleotides read TGTGCCACCAGCAGAGGTCGAACAGGGGATGACTATGGCTACACCTTC. The encoded protein is CATSRGRTGDDYGYTF.

The rearrangement uses TRBV29-1 and TRBJ2-2; a possible D gene is TRBD1 (5 bases). V lost 1 base and J 7 bases, leaving 22 bases between the germline ends. Germline CDR1 is SQVTM and CDR2 is ANQGSEA. This CDR3 is built from 17 residues. CDR3 DNA sequence: TGCAGCGTTGAAGTATGGACAAATGTCAATCTGGGCGGGGAGCTGTTTTTT. This gives the protein CSVEVWTNVNLGGELFF.

The rearrangement joins TRBV2 to TRBJ1-1; weak D call: TRBD1 (6 bases). The ends were cut back, 5 bases at V and 5 bases at J, with 12 bases in the middle. CDR3 length: 13 residues. The V gene's germline CDR1 is SNHLY and CDR2 FYNNEI. CDR3: CASSTGIRTEAFF. CDR3 nucleotides: TGTGCCAGCAGTACAGGGATTCGGACTGAAGCTTTCTTT.

The rearrangement joins TRBV7-9 to TRBJ1-2; 7 bases fit TRBD1. Germline trimming cut 5 bases from V and 7 bases from J; bases unmatched to any gene: 10. Germline lookup yields CDR1 SEHNR and CDR2 FQNEAQ (reference sequence). The CDR3 covers 14 residues. CDR3 loop: CASSQITGASGYTF. CDR3 bases: TGTGCCAGCAGCCAAATAACAGGGGCCTCTGGCTACACCTTC. Drawing the rest from reference TRBV7-9 and TRBJ1-2, the complete variable domain is DTGVSQNPRHKITKRGQNVTFRCDPISEHNRLYWYRQTLGQGPEFLTYFQNEAQLEKSRLLSDRFSAERPKGSFSTLEIQRTEQGDSAMYLCASSQITGASGYTFGSGTRLTVV.